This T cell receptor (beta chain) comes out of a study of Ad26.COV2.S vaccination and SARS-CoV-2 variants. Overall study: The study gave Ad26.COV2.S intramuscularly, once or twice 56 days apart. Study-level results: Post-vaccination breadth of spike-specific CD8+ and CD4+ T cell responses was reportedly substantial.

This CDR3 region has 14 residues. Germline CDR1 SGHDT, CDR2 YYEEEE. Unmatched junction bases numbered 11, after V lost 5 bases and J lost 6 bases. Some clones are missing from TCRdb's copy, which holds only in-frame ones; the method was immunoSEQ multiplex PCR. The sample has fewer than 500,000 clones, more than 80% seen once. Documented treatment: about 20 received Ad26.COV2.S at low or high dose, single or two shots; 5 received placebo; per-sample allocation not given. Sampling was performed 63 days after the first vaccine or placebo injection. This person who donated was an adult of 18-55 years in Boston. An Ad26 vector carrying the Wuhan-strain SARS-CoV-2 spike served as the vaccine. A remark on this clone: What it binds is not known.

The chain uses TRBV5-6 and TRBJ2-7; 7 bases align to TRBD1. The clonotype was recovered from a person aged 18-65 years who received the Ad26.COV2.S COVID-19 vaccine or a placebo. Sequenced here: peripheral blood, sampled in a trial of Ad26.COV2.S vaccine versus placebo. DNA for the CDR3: TGTGCCAGCAGTCTCGGACAGGACGCCAGCGAGCAGTACTTC. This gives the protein CASSLGQDASEQYF.